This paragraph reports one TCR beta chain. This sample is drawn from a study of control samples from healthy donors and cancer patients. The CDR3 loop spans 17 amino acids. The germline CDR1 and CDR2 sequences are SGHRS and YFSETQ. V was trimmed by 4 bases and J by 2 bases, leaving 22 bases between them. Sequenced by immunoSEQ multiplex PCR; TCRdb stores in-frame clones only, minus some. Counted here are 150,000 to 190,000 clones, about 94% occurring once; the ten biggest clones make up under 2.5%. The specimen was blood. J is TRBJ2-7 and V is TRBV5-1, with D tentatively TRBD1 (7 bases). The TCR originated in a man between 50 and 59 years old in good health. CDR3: CASSPWTGGSGTYEQYF. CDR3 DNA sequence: TGCGCCAGCAGCCCCTGGACAGGAGGTAGCGGAACCTACGAGCAGTACTTC.